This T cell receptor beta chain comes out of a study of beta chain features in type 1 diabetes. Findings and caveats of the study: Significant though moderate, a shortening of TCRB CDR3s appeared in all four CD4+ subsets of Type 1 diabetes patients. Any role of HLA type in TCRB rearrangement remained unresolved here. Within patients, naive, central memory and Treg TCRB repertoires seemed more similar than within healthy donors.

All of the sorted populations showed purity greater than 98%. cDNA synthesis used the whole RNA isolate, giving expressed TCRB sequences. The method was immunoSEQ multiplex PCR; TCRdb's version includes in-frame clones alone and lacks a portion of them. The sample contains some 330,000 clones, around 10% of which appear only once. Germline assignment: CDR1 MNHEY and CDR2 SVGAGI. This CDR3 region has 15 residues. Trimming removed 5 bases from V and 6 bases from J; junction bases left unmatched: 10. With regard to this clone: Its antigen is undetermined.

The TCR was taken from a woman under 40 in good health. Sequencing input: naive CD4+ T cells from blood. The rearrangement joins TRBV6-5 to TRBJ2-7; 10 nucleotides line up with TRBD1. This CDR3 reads CASSGPGQGLLEQYF. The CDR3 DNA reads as TGTGCCAGCAGTGGTCCGGGACAGGGGCTCCTCGAGCAGTACTTC.